The next 12 T cell receptor beta chains were all read from a single sample in a study of T-cell memory formation after mild COVID-19. TCRdb itself ran the 5' RACE reads through MiXCR, one entry per CDR3 protein. This table holds 500,000 to 550,000 distinct CDR3 sequences, just over 20% found once. The specimen was PBMCs or a T cell subset sorted from them (not recorded which). Receptors originate from an adult woman who had mild COVID-19 (a few samples of this study predate the infection). Cell type and time point are not known.

This chain joins TRBV4-1 and TRBJ2-7; D not resolved. This CDR3 is 15 amino acids long. Germline values: CDR1 MGHRA, CDR2 YSYEKL. Between the trimmed V and J ends, which lost 0 bases and 0 bases, there was a span of 9 bases. CDR3 loop: CASSQDLYTSYEQYF. CDR3 nucleotides: TGCGCCAGCAGCCAAGATCTGTACACCTCCTACGAGCAGTACTTC.

This clonotype was found a few times. The rearrangement links TRBV5-1 to TRBJ2-7; D might be TRBD1 or TRBD2, each matching 5 bases. V was pared by 1 base and J by 2 bases, with 10 bases between. Germline assignment: CDR1 SGHRS and CDR2 YFSETQ. This CDR3 spans 14 amino acids. The CDR3 reads CASSLLRGPYEQYF. In DNA form, the CDR3 reads TGCGCCAGCAGCTTGTTGAGGGGTCCCTACGAGCAGTACTTC.

This clonotype showed up just a few times. The genes are TRBV9 and TRBJ2-1; TRBD2 is a possible D gene (7 bases). Between the trimmed V and J ends, which lost 0 bases and 6 bases, there was a span of 22 bases. There are 18 residues in the CDR3. CDR1 and CDR2 from the germline V gene are SGDLS and YYNGEE. CDR3 bases: TGTGCCAGCAGCGTAGGGCCTTATGGCACGAGGGGGGGCAATGAGCAGTTCTTC. Translated: CASSVGPYGTRGGNEQFF.

This clonotype was found a few times. V usage is TRBV3-1 and J usage is TRBJ2-1, with D unresolved. The V gene's germline CDR1 is LGHDT and CDR2 YNNKEL (reference sequence). V gave up 2 bases and J gave up 12 bases, with 11 bases separating them. This CDR3 contains 12 residues. For the CDR3, the DNA is TGTGCCAGCAGCCAACCCTCGCTGGGGCAGTTCTTC. Translating it yields CASSQPSLGQFF.

This clonotype was seen a few times. CDR3 sequence: CASSPDSGYEQYF. The CDR3 nucleotides are TGTGCCAGCAGCCCTGACAGCGGCTACGAGCAGTACTTC. The chain is built from TRBV12-3 or TRBV12-4 and TRBJ2-7; tentatively, D is TRBD1 or TRBD2 (5 bases each). Trimming took off 6 bases at V and 3 bases at J, with 12 bases between the two ends. CDR3 length: 13 residues.

This clonotype was observed a handful of times. V and J are TRBV11-1 and TRBJ2-2; possible D gene TRBD1, 5 bases. The CDR3 covers 14 residues. The V end was cut by 7 bases, the J end by 4 bases, with 13 bases between. The germline V gene encodes CDR1 SGHAT and CDR2 FQDESV (reference sequence). CDR3 DNA: TGTGCCAGCAAGAGGACAAGGGGCACCGGGGAGCTGTTTTTT. It encodes CASKRTRGTGELFF.

The chain is built from TRBV7-8 and TRBJ1-1, with D hard to call. V was cut by 2 bases and J by 1 base, with 5 bases left in between. Germline V lookup: CDR1 SGHVS, CDR2 FQNEAQ. The CDR3 is made up of 13 amino acids. The CDR3: CASSLMQNTEAFF. The CDR3 region has the DNA TGTGCCAGCAGCTTAATGCAGAACACTGAAGCTTTCTTT.

The sample holds many counts of this clonotype. The chain combines TRBV5-1 with TRBJ2-7; D may correspond to TRBD1 or TRBD2 (5 bases each). Germline V gene lookup returns CDR1 SGHRS and CDR2 YFSETQ. The V gene lost 4 bases and the J gene lost 3 bases, with 11 bases spanning the gap. The length of the CDR3 is 13 residues. CDR3 loop: CASSRDQDYEQYF. CDR3 sequence (DNA): TGCGCCAGCAGCCGGGACCAAGACTACGAGCAGTACTTC.

The sample holds a few counts of this clonotype. The rearrangement uses TRBV7-8 and TRBJ1-4; 7 positions agree with TRBD1. V lost 5 bases, J lost 5 bases, and 8 bases stayed unmatched. The CDR3 covers 15 residues. Germline V CDR1 and CDR2: SGHVS, FQNEAQ. DNA of the CDR3: TGTGCCAGCAGCCAAGGGACAGCGATCAATGAAAAACTGTTTTTT. Its translation is CASSQGTAINEKLFF.

The table lists this clonotype with a few counts. The chain joins TRBV20-1 to TRBJ2-5; tentatively, D is TRBD1 (6 bases). The V end lost 4 bases, the J end lost 2 bases, and 8 bases lay between the germline ends. Germline V gene sequence: CDR1 DFQATT, CDR2 SNEGSKA (reference sequence). The CDR3 runs 12 residues. The CDR3: CSAKGEQETQYF. In nucleotides, the CDR3 is TGCAGTGCTAAGGGGGAACAAGAGACCCAGTACTTC.

The chain carries TRBV5-1 and TRBJ2-7, with D tentatively TRBD2 (5 bases). The CDR3 runs 13 residues. Germline values: CDR1 SGHRS, CDR2 YFSETQ. V lost 4 bases and J 6 bases, leaving 14 bases between the germline ends. CDR3 sequence (DNA): TGCGCCAGCAGCAAGGGAGTCGGTGTCGAGCAGTACTTC. This encodes CASSKGVGVEQYF.

The chain joins TRBV20-1 to TRBJ1-5, with a tentative D call TRBD1 (6 bases). The CDR3 loop spans 14 amino acids. The germline V gene encodes CDR1 DFQATT and CDR2 SNEGSKA (reference sequence). The ends were cut back, 4 bases at V and 0 bases at J, with 10 bases in the middle. CDR3 sequence (DNA): TGCAGTGCTACGGACAGCTATAGCAATCAGCCCCAGCATTTT. Its protein product is CSATDSYSNQPQHF.